The 25 T cell receptor beta chains below were found in one sample sequenced in a study of T cells in Graves' hyperthyroidism and ophthalmopathy. Authors of the study amplified TCR beta CDR3 regions from RNA transcripts. With the HTBI primer set, the TCR CDR3 went through a first round of RT-PCR. TCRdb reprocessed the multiplex PCR reads via MiXCR and lists one record per CDR3 protein. Of roughly 330,000 distinct CDR3 sequences listed, roughly 17% were seen once; the top ten hold roughly 31%. The material sequenced was blood. The receptors were gathered from a man between 25 and 39 years old with Graves' hyperthyroidism.

The gene calls are TRBV20-1 and TRBJ2-3; 9 bases match TRBD2. Unmatched junction bases numbered 7, after V lost 5 bases and J lost 4 bases. Germline V CDR1 and CDR2: DFQATT, SNEGSKA (reference sequence). This CDR3 has 14 residues. Written as DNA, the CDR3 is TGCAGTGCTCGTAGCGGGAGTGGGGCAGATACGCAGTATTTT. This sequence encodes CSARSGSGADTQYF.

The chain links TRBV5-1 to TRBJ1-4, with TRBD1 matching 8 bases. With V trimmed by 5 bases and J by 5 bases, 8 bases remained unmatched. CDR1 is SGHRS, CDR2 YFSETQ, per germline. The CDR3 has 15 amino acids. CDR3 in DNA: TGCGCCAGCAGGACTACAGGGGGACCGAATGAAAAACTGTTTTTT. Protein: CASRTTGGPNEKLFF. Filled out from reference TRBV5-1 and TRBJ1-4, the complete variable domain reads KAGVTQTPRYLIKTRGQQVTLSCSPISGHRSVSWYQQTPGQGLQFLFEYFSETQRNKGNFPGRFSGRQFSNSRSEMNVSTLELGDSALYLCASRTTGGPNEKLFFGSGTQLSVL.

The chain recombines TRBV7-2 with TRBJ1-1; D remains unclear. The ends were cut back, 1 base at V and 8 bases at J, with 11 bases in the middle. The CDR3 length is 13 residues. In germline, CDR1 is SGHTA, CDR2 FQGNSA. In DNA form, the CDR3 reads TGTGCCAGCAGCTTAGGGGAATCAGAGGAAGCTTTCTTT. Translation: CASSLGESEEAFF.

This clonotype was seen ten or more times. The chain combines TRBV27 with TRBJ2-7, with TRBD1 matching over 7 bases. The junction had 13 bases not matched to a gene; V was cut back by 11 bases and J by 3 bases. From germline, CDR1 is MNHEY and CDR2 SMNVEV (reference sequence). The CDR3 has 14 residues. Here the CDR3 DNA reads TGTGCCGGCCAACCGGGACAGATTTTCTACGAGCAGTACTTC. Protein sequence: CAGQPGQIFYEQYF.

The J gene is TRBJ2-5, the V gene TRBV24-1, with 8 bases aligning to TRBD2. Trimming removed 12 bases from V and 5 bases from J; junction bases left unmatched: 13. Per germline, CDR1 KGHDR and CDR2 SFDVKD. The CDR3 extends over 14 amino acids. CDR3 in amino acids: CARHKREGRETQYF. In nucleotides, the CDR3 is TGTGCCCGACACAAACGGGAGGGGCGGGAGACCCAGTACTTC.

This clonotype was seen ten or more times. The rearrangement links TRBV28 to TRBJ1-5; D gene ambiguous. Between the trimmed V and J ends, which lost 8 bases and 4 bases, there was a span of 15 bases. The germline gives CDR1 MDHEN, CDR2 SYDVKM. The CDR3 consists of 14 residues. The CDR3 sequence is CASAGPGPNQPQHF. The CDR3 region has the DNA TGTGCCAGCGCTGGACCTGGGCCTAATCAGCCCCAGCATTTT. The whole variable domain, remainder taken from reference TRBV28 and TRBJ1-5, is DVKVTQSSRYLVKRTGEKVFLECVQDMDHENMFWYRQDPGLGLRLIYFSYDVKMKEKGDIPEGYSVSREKKERFSLILESASTNQTSMYLCASAGPGPNQPQHFGDGTRLSIL.

This clonotype was observed a few times. The J gene is TRBJ2-2, the V gene TRBV6-2 or TRBV6-3, with D unresolved. Trimming pared 7 bases from V and 8 bases from J, leaving 14 bases between. Per germline, CDR1 MNHEY and CDR2 SVGEGT. The CDR3 covers 13 residues. The CDR3 DNA sequence: TGTGCCAGCACCCACGCAGGAGTGGGGGAGCTGTTTTTT. Its protein product is CASTHAGVGELFF.

This clonotype was seen more than once but under ten times. The J gene is TRBJ1-1, the V gene TRBV20-1; D possibly corresponds to TRBD1 (5 bases). Germline CDR1 reads DFQATT; CDR2 reads SNEGSKA (reference sequence). CDR3 length equals 15 residues. The V gene lost 0 bases and the J gene lost 8 bases, with 19 bases spanning the gap. CDR3 coding DNA: TGCAGTGCTAGAGATCTTGCGGGGATTGGGGGGGAAGCTTTCTTT. This gives the protein CSARDLAGIGGEAFF.

This clonotype was found many times. The rearrangement uses TRBV2 and TRBJ2-5; 7 nucleotides line up with TRBD1. This CDR3 has 15 amino acids. Germline V gives CDR1 SNHLY, CDR2 FYNNEI. V dropped 5 bases and J dropped 3; count of bases not matched to a gene: 9. The CDR3 region has the DNA TGTGCCAGCAGTTCTTTTCCGGACAGGAAAGAGACCCAGTACTTC. This sequence encodes CASSSFPDRKETQYF.

This clonotype was seen at least ten times. The rearrangement joins TRBV6-1 to TRBJ2-3; 12 nucleotides align to TRBD2. The CDR3 loop spans 16 amino acids. V gave up 7 bases and J gave up 3 bases; unmatched junction bases: 8. Per the germline V gene, CDR1 is MNHNS and CDR2 is SASEGT. CDR3 loop: CASMLAGGRVTDTQYF. DNA of the CDR3: TGTGCCAGCATGCTAGCGGGAGGGAGGGTTACAGATACGCAGTATTTT.

Details on this clonotype: With a much larger clone just one base away, this may be a read error. This rearrangement joins TRBV11-3 to TRBJ2-2; 11 positions match TRBD2. Germline V gene lookup returns CDR1 SGHNT and CDR2 YENEEA. The length of the CDR3 is 16 residues. Here the CDR3 DNA reads TGTGCCAGCAGCAGTTCTAGCGGGGGGAACCCCGGGGAGCTGTCTTTT. Its translation is CASSSSSGGNPGELSF.

There are a few counts of this clonotype. The V call is TRBV7-7, the J call TRBJ1-5; D not certain. This CDR3 comprises 10 residues. Per the germline V gene, CDR1 is SSHAT and CDR2 is FNYEAQ (reference sequence). The CDR3 sequence: CKQGNQPQHF. CDR3 sequence (DNA): TGTAAACAAGGCAATCAGCCCCAGCATTTT. The full variable domain, in which reference TRBV7-7 and TRBJ1-5 provide the parts outside the CDR3, is GAGVSQSPRYKVTKRGQDVTLRCDPISSHATLYWYQQALGQGPEFLTYFNYEAQPDKSGLPSDRFSAERPEGSISTLTIQRTEQRDSAMYRCKQGNQPQHFGDGTRLSIL.

This clonotype was observed many times. A read error may produce the germline difference seen at one junction end. This chain links TRBV12-3 or TRBV12-4 with TRBJ2-3; 7 bases are a match to TRBD2. The CDR3 runs 14 residues. The CDR3 DNA reads TGTGCCAGCAGCCCTACTAGCGAGTCGGATACGCGGTATTTT. This encodes CASSPTSESDTRYF.

This clonotype appeared many times. The chain uses TRBV2 and TRBJ1-5; D is unclear. The CDR3 spans 13 residues. V was cut by 4 bases and J by 7 bases, with 11 bases left in between. Germline assignment: CDR1 SNHLY and CDR2 FYNNEI. The CDR3 nucleotides read TGTGCCAGCAGTGGGATGTCCCCGCAGCCCCAGCATTTT. Its protein is CASSGMSPQPQHF. The full variable domain, in which reference TRBV2 and TRBJ1-5 provide the parts outside the CDR3, is EPEVTQTPSHQVTQMGQEVILRCVPISNHLYFYWYRQILGQKVEFLVSFYNNEISEKSEIFDDQFSVERPDGSNFTLKIRSTKLEDSAMYFCASSGMSPQPQHFGDGTRLSIL.

This clonotype was counted many times. The chain has TRBV11-2 and TRBJ2-3; D unresolved. The CDR3 runs to 15 residues. The germline V gene has CDR1 SGHAT and CDR2 FQNNGV. Trimming cost V 5 bases and J 0 bases, with 12 bases left between them. CDR3 amino acids: CASSLSLGSTDTQYF. CDR3 DNA sequence: TGTGCCAGCAGCCTATCCTTGGGAAGCACAGATACGCAGTATTTT.

In its sample, this clonotype was seen many times. CDR3 amino acids: CASSQRLAGGNEQFF. The CDR3 DNA sequence: TGTGCCAGCAGCCAACGACTAGCGGGAGGGAATGAGCAGTTCTTC. The chain recombines TRBV7-3 with TRBJ2-1; 14 bases fit TRBD2. The CDR3 consists of 15 residues. J lost 7 bases, V lost 5 bases, and 4 bases had no gene match. Germline lookup yields CDR1 SGHTA and CDR2 FQGTGA.

CDR3 sequence: CASTQEGPQHF. DNA of the CDR3: TGTGCCAGCACCCAAGAAGGGCCCCAGCATTTT. This chain joins TRBV28 and TRBJ1-5; D gene unclear. The CDR3 has 11 amino acids. Germline V gene sequence: CDR1 MDHEN, CDR2 SYDVKM. The V end lost 7 bases, the J end lost 9 bases, and 10 bases lay between the germline ends.

CDR3 residues: CAWSREAYEQYF. The CDR3 DNA sequence: TGTGCCTGGAGTAGGGAAGCCTACGAGCAGTACTTC. V is TRBV30 and J is TRBJ2-7; D is undetermined. The CDR3 has 12 amino acids. Trimming took off 2 bases at V and 2 bases at J, with 7 bases between the two ends. Germline loops: CDR1 GTSNPN, CDR2 SVGIG (reference sequence).

The chain carries TRBV9 and TRBJ2-3, with D perhaps matching TRBD2 (6 bases). Trimming left V 0 bases short and J 5 bases short, with 16 bases between. Germline loops: CDR1 SGDLS, CDR2 YYNGEE. The CDR3 contains 16 residues. Here the CDR3 reads CASSVVGGLVQDTQYF. CDR3 DNA sequence: TGTGCCAGCAGCGTAGTGGGAGGACTCGTACAAGATACGCAGTATTTT.

This clonotype has a handful of counts. The V call is TRBV29-1, the J call TRBJ2-5, with 14 nucleotides matching TRBD2. J gave up 5 bases and V 5 bases, and 7 bases lay outside the gene matches. The CDR3 contains 15 residues. Germline V lookup: CDR1 SQVTM, CDR2 ANQGSEA. The chain's CDR3 is CSVNGLAGGRETQYF. CDR3 nucleotides: TGCAGCGTTAACGGACTAGCGGGAGGAAGGGAGACCCAGTACTTC. The complete variable domain, with remaining parts taken from reference TRBV29-1 and TRBJ2-5, reads SAVISQKPSRDICQRGTSLTIQCQVDSQVTMMFWYRQQPGQSLTLIATANQGSEATYESGFVIDKFPISRPNLTFSTLTVSNMSPEDSSIYLCSVNGLAGGRETQYFGPGTRLLVL.

This clonotype was observed a handful of times. V gene TRBV7-3 combines with J gene TRBJ2-1, with TRBD1 identical over 10 bases. Germline CDR1 SGHTA, CDR2 FQGTGA. V shed 3 bases, J shed 6 bases, and the junction held 5 bases outside the gene matches. The CDR3 extends over 15 amino acids. This chain's CDR3 is CASSLAGTGANEQFF. The CDR3, as DNA: TGTGCCAGCAGCTTGGCCGGGACAGGGGCCAATGAGCAGTTCTTC.

This clonotype was found many times. The chain is built from TRBV30 and TRBJ2-5; a weak D match, TRBD2 (5 bases). V shed 2 bases and J shed 3 bases, with 7 bases lying between them. In germline, CDR1 is GTSNPN, CDR2 SVGIG (reference sequence). This CDR3 contains 12 residues. As DNA, the CDR3 is TGTGCCTGGAGTCCGAGGGAAGAGACCCAGTACTTC. Translating it yields CAWSPREETQYF.

The sample holds a few counts of this clonotype. This chain joins TRBV3-1 and TRBJ2-1, with 7 positions matching TRBD2. The junction had 7 bases not matched to a gene; V was cut back by 4 bases and J by 4 bases. Germline assignment: CDR1 LGHDT and CDR2 YNNKEL (reference sequence). The CDR3 runs 15 residues. The CDR3 loop reads CASSPGLAVYNEQFF. The CDR3 DNA sequence: TGTGCCAGCAGCCCCGGTCTAGCGGTTTACAATGAGCAGTTCTTC.

Comments on this clonotype: Sequence at one end of the junction differs from germline and may be a read error. The chain joins TRBV27 to TRBJ2-1; 9 bases are a match to TRBD2. Germline V lookup: CDR1 MNHEY, CDR2 SMNVEV (reference sequence). CDR3 size: 16 residues. As DNA, the CDR3 is TGTGCCAGCAGTCACCGCGGGACTAGCTCCTACAGTGAGCAGTTCTTC. It is translated as CASSHRGTSSYSEQFF.

The chain joins TRBV7-8 to TRBJ2-2, with TRBD1 as a possible D gene (5 bases). Germline CDR1 is SGHVS and CDR2 is FQNEAQ. The CDR3 runs 16 residues. V lost 3 bases and J lost 0, with 11 bases in between. CDR3 loop: CASSLFGAANTGELFF. DNA for the CDR3: TGTGCCAGCAGCTTGTTTGGGGCCGCGAACACCGGGGAGCTGTTTTTT.